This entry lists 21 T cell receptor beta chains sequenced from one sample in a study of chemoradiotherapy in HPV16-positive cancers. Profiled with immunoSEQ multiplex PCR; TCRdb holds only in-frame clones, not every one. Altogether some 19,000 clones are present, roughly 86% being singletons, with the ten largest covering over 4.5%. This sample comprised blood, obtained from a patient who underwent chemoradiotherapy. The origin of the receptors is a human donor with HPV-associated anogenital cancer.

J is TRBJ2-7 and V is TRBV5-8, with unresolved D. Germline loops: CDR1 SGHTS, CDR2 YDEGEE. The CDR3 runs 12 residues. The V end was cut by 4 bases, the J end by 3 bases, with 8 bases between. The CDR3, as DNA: TGTGCCAGCAGCGACACGAACTACGAGCAGTACTTC. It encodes CASSDTNYEQYF. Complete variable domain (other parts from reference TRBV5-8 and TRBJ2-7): EAGVTQSPTHLIKTRGQQATLRCSPISGHTSVYWYQQALGLGLQFLLWYDEGEERNRGNFPPRFSGRQFPNYSSELNVNALELEDSALYLCASSDTNYEQYFGPGTRLTVT.

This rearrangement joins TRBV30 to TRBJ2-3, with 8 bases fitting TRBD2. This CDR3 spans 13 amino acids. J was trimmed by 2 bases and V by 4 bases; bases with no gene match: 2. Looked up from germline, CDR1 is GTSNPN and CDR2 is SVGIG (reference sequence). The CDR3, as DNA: TGTGCCTGGAATAGCGGGACCACAGATACGCAGTATTTT. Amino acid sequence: CAWNSGTTDTQYF.

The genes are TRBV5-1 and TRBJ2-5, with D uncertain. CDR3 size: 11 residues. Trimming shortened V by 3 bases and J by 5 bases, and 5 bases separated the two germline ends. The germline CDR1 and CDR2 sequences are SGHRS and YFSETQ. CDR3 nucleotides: TGCGCCAGCAGCTCTGGGGAGACCCAGTACTTC. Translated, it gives CASSSGETQYF.

CDR3 in amino acids: CASSVVAGPYNEQFF. Here the CDR3 DNA reads TGTGCCAGCAGCGTAGTAGCGGGTCCCTACAATGAGCAGTTCTTC. The chain recombines TRBV9 with TRBJ2-1; 7 bases are shared with TRBD2. Germline CDR1 and CDR2: SGDLS and YYNGEE. V lost 0 bases to trimming and J lost 2 bases; unmatched junction nucleotides: 2. CDR3 length equals 15 residues.

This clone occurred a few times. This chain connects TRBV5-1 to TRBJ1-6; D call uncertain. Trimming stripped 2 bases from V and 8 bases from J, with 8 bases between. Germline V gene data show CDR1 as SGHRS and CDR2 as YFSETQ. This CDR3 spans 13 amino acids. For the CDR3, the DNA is TGCGCCAGCAGCTTCGGGGAGGATTCACCCCTCCACTTT. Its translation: CASSFGEDSPLHF.

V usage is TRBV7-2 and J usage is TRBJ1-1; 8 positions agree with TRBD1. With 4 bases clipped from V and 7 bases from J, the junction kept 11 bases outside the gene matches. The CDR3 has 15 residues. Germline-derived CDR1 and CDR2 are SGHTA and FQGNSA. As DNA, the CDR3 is TGTGCCAGCAGCTCGGTCAGGGGGCACGTAGGTGAAGCTTTCTTT. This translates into CASSSVRGHVGEAFF.

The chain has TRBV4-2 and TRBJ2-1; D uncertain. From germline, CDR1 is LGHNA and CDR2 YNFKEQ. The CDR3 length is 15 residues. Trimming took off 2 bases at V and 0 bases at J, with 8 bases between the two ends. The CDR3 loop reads CASSQRGNSYNEQFF. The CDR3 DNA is TGTGCCAGCAGCCAACGCGGTAACTCCTACAATGAGCAGTTCTTC.

The CDR3 spells CASSDRDNNEQFF. CDR3 in DNA: TGTGCCAGCAGCGACCGTGACAACAATGAGCAGTTCTTC. This rearrangement joins TRBV6-4 to TRBJ2-1; D not resolved. V lost 6 bases and J lost 5, with 11 bases in between. From germline, CDR1 is MRHNA and CDR2 SNTAGT. The CDR3 totals 13 residues.

The CDR3 loop is CASSPQTNTQYF. CDR3 in DNA: TGTGCCAGCAGCCCGCAAACAAACACGCAGTATTTT. The chain uses TRBV9 and TRBJ2-3; no definite D call. Germline V gene data show CDR1 as SGDLS and CDR2 as YYNGEE. V was clipped by 4 bases and J by 9 bases, with 12 bases between them. This CDR3 contains 12 residues.

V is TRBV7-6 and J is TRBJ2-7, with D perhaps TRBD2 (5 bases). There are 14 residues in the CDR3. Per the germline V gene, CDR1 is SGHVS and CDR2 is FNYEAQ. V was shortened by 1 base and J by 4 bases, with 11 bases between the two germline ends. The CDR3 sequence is CASSLGPGGYEQYF. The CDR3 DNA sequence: TGTGCCAGCAGCTTAGGCCCCGGCGGGTACGAGCAGTACTTC.

CDR3 coding DNA: TGTGCCAGCAGCTCGCATTCCCCGTACACAAGACAGCCCCAGCATTTT. Encoded protein: CASSSHSPYTRQPQHF. The rearrangement uses TRBV7-2 and TRBJ1-5; D uncertain. V was cut by 4 bases and J by 7 bases, with 20 bases left in between. Germline V CDR1 and CDR2: SGHTA, FQGNSA. The CDR3 totals 16 residues.

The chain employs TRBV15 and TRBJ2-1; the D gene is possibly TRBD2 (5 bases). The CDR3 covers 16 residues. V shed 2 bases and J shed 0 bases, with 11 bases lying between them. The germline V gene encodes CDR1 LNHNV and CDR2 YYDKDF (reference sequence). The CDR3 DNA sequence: TGTGCCACCAGCAGAACCACTGGGAGCTCCTACAATGAGCAGTTCTTC. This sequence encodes CATSRTTGSSYNEQFF.

CDR3 sequence (DNA): TGCGCCAGCAGCCTAGTTCTACAGGGACAGAGCTACACCTTC. Protein: CASSLVLQGQSYTF. The chain carries TRBV4-1 and TRBJ1-2, with 7 bases that match TRBD1. The CDR3 runs 14 residues. The germline gives CDR1 MGHRA, CDR2 YSYEKL. J lost 9 bases, V lost 4 bases, and 11 bases had no gene match.

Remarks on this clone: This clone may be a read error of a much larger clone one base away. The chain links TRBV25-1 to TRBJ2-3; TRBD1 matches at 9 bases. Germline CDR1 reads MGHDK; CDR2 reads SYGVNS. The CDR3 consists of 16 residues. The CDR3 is CASSDPRDRATGTQYF. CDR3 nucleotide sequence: TGTGCCAGCAGTGACCCCCGGGACAGGGCCACAGGTACGCAGTATTTT.

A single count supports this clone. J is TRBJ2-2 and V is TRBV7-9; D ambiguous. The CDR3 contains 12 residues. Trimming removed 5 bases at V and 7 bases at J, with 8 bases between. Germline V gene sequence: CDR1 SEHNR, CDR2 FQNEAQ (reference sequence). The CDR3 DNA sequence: TGTGCCAGCAGCCCAGAGGTCGGGGAGCTGTTTTTT. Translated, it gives CASSPEVGELFF. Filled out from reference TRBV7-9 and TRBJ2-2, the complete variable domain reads DTGVSQNPRHKITKRGQNVTFRCDPISEHNRLYWYRQTLGQGPEFLTYFQNEAQLEKSRLLSDRFSAERPKGSFSTLEIQRTEQGDSAMYLCASSPEVGELFFGEGSRLTVL.

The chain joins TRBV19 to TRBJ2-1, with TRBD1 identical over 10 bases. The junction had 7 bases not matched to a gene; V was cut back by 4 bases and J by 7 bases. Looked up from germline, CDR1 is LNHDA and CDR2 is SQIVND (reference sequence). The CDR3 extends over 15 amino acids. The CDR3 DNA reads TGTGCCAGTAGTAGCCCGGGACAGGGGAGGAATGAGCAGTTCTTC. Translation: CASSSPGQGRNEQFF.

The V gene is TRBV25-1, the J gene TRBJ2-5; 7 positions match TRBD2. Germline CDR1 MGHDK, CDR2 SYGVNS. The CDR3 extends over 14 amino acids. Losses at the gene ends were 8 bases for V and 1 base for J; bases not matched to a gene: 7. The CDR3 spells CASGLPGGQETQYF. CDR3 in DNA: TGTGCCAGCGGGTTGCCGGGGGGCCAAGAGACCCAGTACTTC.

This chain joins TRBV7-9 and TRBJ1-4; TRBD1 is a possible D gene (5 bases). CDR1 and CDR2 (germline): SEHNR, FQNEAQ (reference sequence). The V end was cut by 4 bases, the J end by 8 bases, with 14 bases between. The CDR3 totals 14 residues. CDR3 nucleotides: TGTGCCAGCAGCTCCGGGACCGGTGGAGAAAAACTGTTTTTT. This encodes CASSSGTGGEKLFF.

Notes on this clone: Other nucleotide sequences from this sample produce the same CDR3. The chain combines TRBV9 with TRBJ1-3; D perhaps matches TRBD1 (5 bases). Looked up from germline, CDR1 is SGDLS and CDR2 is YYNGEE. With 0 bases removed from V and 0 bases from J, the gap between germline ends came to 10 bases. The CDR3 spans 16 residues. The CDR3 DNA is TGTGCCAGCAGCGTAGACAGGCCAAGCTCTGGAAACACCATATATTTT. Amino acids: CASSVDRPSSGNTIYF. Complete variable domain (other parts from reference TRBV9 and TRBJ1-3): DSGVTQTPKHLITATGQRVTLRCSPRSGDLSVYWYQQSLDQGLQFLIQYYNGEERAKGNILERFSAQQFPDLHSELNLSSLELGDSALYFCASSVDRPSSGNTIYFGEGSWLTVV.

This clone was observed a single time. CDR3 sequence reads: CASSLGLGPDYGYTF. The CDR3 coding sequence is TGCGCCAGCAGCTTGGGTCTGGGTCCGGACTATGGCTACACCTTC. This chain links TRBV5-1 with TRBJ1-2; no definite D call. Trimming took 0 bases from V and 3 from J, leaving 12 bases between them. Germline CDR1 reads SGHRS; CDR2 reads YFSETQ. This CDR3 comprises 15 residues. Full variable domain (outside the CDR3, taken from reference TRBV5-1 and TRBJ1-2): KAGVTQTPRYLIKTRGQQVTLSCSPISGHRSVSWYQQTPGQGLQFLFEYFSETQRNKGNFPGRFSGRQFSNSRSEMNVSTLELGDSALYLCASSLGLGPDYGYTFGSGTRLTVV.

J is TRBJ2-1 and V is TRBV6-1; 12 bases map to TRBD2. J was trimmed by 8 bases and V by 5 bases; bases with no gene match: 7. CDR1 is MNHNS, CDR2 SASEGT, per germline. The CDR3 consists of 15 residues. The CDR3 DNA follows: TGTGCCAGCAGTCAGCTAGCGGGAGGGCCCGATGAGCAGTTCTTC. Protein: CASSQLAGGPDEQFF.